A single sample gave rise to the 25 T cell receptor beta chains below, sequenced in a study of blood T cell repertoires in COVID-19. The table came from immunoSEQ multiplex PCR; TCRdb's copy has only in-frame clones and leaves some out. This sample carries some 30,000 clones, around 86% of them seen once, and the ten largest clones take roughly an eighth. Sequencing used peripheral blood. The receptors were gathered from a human donor in a cohort sampled during active COVID-19. The donor label of this sample is uncertain.

The count of this clone is one. The CDR3, as DNA: TGCGCCAGCAGAGGATTAGCGGGAGGTGAGCAGTTCTTC. As protein: CASRGLAGGEQFF. V usage is TRBV10-2 and J usage is TRBJ2-1; 10 bases map to TRBD2. CDR1 is WSHSY, CDR2 SAAADI, per germline. J gave up 9 bases and V 6 bases, and 5 bases lay outside the gene matches. The CDR3 spans 13 residues.

V and J are TRBV5-6 and TRBJ2-5; D is unresolved. Between the trimmed V and J ends, which lost 2 bases and 5 bases, there was a span of 13 bases. Looked up from germline, CDR1 is SGHDT and CDR2 is YYEEEE. The CDR3 has 14 residues. The CDR3 here is CASSLRLLGETQYF. The CDR3 nucleotides read TGTGCCAGCAGCTTAAGACTCCTTGGGGAGACCCAGTACTTC.

The genes are TRBV10-2 and TRBJ1-4; the D gene is possibly TRBD1 (5 bases). Looked up from germline, CDR1 is WSHSY and CDR2 is SAAADI. The V end was cut by 3 bases, the J end by 8 bases, with 13 bases between. The CDR3 contains 14 residues. Here the CDR3 reads CASSDKGVGEKLFF. CDR3 sequence (DNA): TGCGCCAGCAGTGATAAAGGGGTTGGGGAAAAACTGTTTTTT.

This clone occurred a few times. The rearrangement links TRBV18 to TRBJ2-2; 10 nucleotides align to TRBD2. Germline V lookup: CDR1 KGHSH, CDR2 LQKENI. The CDR3 has 16 amino acids. Unmatched junction bases numbered 3, after V lost 5 bases and J lost 0 bases. CDR3 DNA sequence: TGTGCCAGCTCAAGCGGACTAGCGGCGAACACCGGGGAGCTGTTTTTT. It translates to CASSSGLAANTGELFF.

This clone was seen only a few times. This rearrangement joins TRBV6-4 to TRBJ1-5; D perhaps matches TRBD1 (6 bases). Germline V gene sequence: CDR1 MRHNA, CDR2 SNTAGT. There are 13 residues in the CDR3. Trimming pared 4 bases from V and 9 bases from J, leaving 13 bases between. The CDR3, as DNA: TGTGCCAGCAGTGGTGACAGGTTGTCGCCCCAGCATTTT. Its translation is CASSGDRLSPQHF.

This clone was picked up a small number of times. This chain links TRBV7-8 with TRBJ2-7; D might be TRBD2 (6 bases). Germline CDR1 reads SGHVS; CDR2 reads FQNEAQ. Trimming removed 5 bases from V and 7 bases from J, with 21 bases in between. The CDR3 spans 15 residues. In DNA form, the CDR3 reads TGTGCCAGCAGCCGCGCCTTCGGACTACCGTCGGAGCAGTACTTC. It encodes CASSRAFGLPSEQYF. Drawing the rest from reference TRBV7-8 and TRBJ2-7, the complete variable domain is GAGVSQSPRYKVAKRGQDVALRCDPISGHVSLFWYQQALGQGPEFLTYFQNEAQLDKSGLPSDRFFAERPEGSVSTLKIQRTQQEDSAVYLCASSRAFGLPSEQYFGPGTRLTVT.

The chain employs TRBV7-9 and TRBJ2-5; 8 bases agree with TRBD2. CDR3 length equals 15 residues. CDR1 is SEHNR, CDR2 FQNEAQ, per germline (reference sequence). Trimming took 5 bases from V and 5 from J; bases not matched to a gene: 10. CDR3 bases: TGTGCCAGCAGCCCCCTGGCGGGAGGCACGGAGACCCAGTACTTC. It translates to CASSPLAGGTETQYF.

This chain connects TRBV2 to TRBJ2-3; 7 bases align to TRBD2. With 3 bases clipped from V and 8 bases from J, the junction kept 8 bases outside the gene matches. Germline CDR1 SNHLY, CDR2 FYNNEI. The CDR3 runs 14 residues. This chain's CDR3 is CASSEERSGGTQYF. In DNA, the CDR3 is TGTGCCAGCAGTGAGGAGCGGTCGGGAGGTACGCAGTATTTT.

The V call is TRBV19, the J call TRBJ2-3; TRBD1 aligns across 10 bases. The CDR3 totals 14 residues. V dropped 6 bases and J dropped 2; count of bases not matched to a gene: 2. Germline CDR1 and CDR2: LNHDA and SQIVND (reference sequence). The CDR3 protein is CASRRQGATDTQYF. CDR3 sequence (DNA): TGTGCCAGTAGGCGACAGGGGGCCACAGATACGCAGTATTTT.

The chain joins TRBV5-1 to TRBJ2-1; 9 bases are a match to TRBD2. V shed 3 bases, J shed 2 bases, and the junction held 3 bases outside the gene matches. The CDR3 consists of 15 residues. Germline assignment: CDR1 SGHRS and CDR2 YFSETQ. DNA of the CDR3: TGCGCCAGCAGCTCTAGCGGGACGGCCTACAATGAGCAGTTCTTC. Its protein product is CASSSSGTAYNEQFF.

This chain links TRBV21-1 with TRBJ2-7; TRBD2 is the table's D call and was not checked against the DNA. TRBV21-1 counts as a pseudogene. This CDR3 is 15 amino acids long. CDR3 nucleotides: TGTGCCAGCAGCAAAGCGCTCCGGGGTAAGGACGAGCAGTACTTC. Its translation: CASSKALRGKDEQYF.

The chain has TRBV27 and TRBJ2-7; 10 positions match TRBD2. The junction had 8 bases not matched to a gene; V was cut back by 2 bases and J by 7 bases. This CDR3 is 15 amino acids long. From germline, CDR1 is MNHEY and CDR2 SMNVEV (reference sequence). The CDR3 DNA reads TGTGCCAGCAGTTTAATACTAGCGGGAACGTGGGAGCAGTACTTC. Translation gives CASSLILAGTWEQYF.

This sequence joins TRBV7-9 and TRBJ2-3; perhaps TRBD2 as D (5 bases). Germline CDR1 SEHNR, CDR2 FQNEAQ (reference sequence). Trimming pared 4 bases from V and 4 bases from J, leaving 15 bases between. This CDR3 is built from 15 residues. CDR3 in amino acids: CASSSGREMADTQYF. DNA of the CDR3: TGTGCCAGCAGCTCTGGAAGGGAGATGGCAGATACGCAGTATTTT. The whole variable domain, remainder taken from reference TRBV7-9 and TRBJ2-3, is DTGVSQNPRHKITKRGQNVTFRCDPISEHNRLYWYRQTLGQGPEFLTYFQNEAQLEKSRLLSDRFSAERPKGSFSTLEIQRTEQGDSAMYLCASSSGREMADTQYFGPGTRLTVL.

V gene TRBV5-1 combines with J gene TRBJ1-2, with TRBD1 matching 8 bases. The CDR3 has 17 residues. CDR1 is SGHRS, CDR2 YFSETQ, per germline. V trimming: 4 bases; J trimming: 5 bases; junction bases outside the gene matches: 16. The CDR3 here is CASSPTGQVLSGYGYTF. In nucleotides, the CDR3 is TGCGCCAGCAGCCCAACGGGACAGGTCTTATCGGGGTATGGCTACACCTTC.

This clone was picked up one time. The chain links TRBV2 to TRBJ2-3, with unresolved D. The V and J ends lost 6 bases and 4 bases respectively, with 8 bases between them. The CDR3 extends over 12 amino acids. CDR1 is SNHLY, CDR2 FYNNEI, per germline. DNA of the CDR3: TGTGCCAGCAGGGAGAGGCCAGATACGCAGTATTTT. Its translation is CASRERPDTQYF.

This chain links TRBV2 with TRBJ2-1; tentative D call: TRBD1 (6 bases). Trimming took 8 bases from V and 6 from J, leaving 14 bases between them. The CDR3 has 13 amino acids. Germline loops: CDR1 SNHLY, CDR2 FYNNEI. CDR3: CASDQGRGNEQFF. The DNA for the CDR3 is TGTGCCAGCGATCAGGGGCGAGGCAATGAGCAGTTCTTC.

V is TRBV5-4 and J is TRBJ1-2; 8 bases agree with TRBD1. Germline CDR1 is SGHNT and CDR2 is YYREEE (reference sequence). This CDR3 region has 13 residues. With V trimmed by 3 bases and J by 2 bases, 0 bases remained unmatched. The CDR3 sequence: CASSWDRNYGYTF. CDR3 DNA: TGTGCCAGCAGCTGGGACAGGAACTATGGCTACACCTTC.

V gene TRBV7-2 combines with J gene TRBJ2-3; TRBD1 is a possible D gene (5 bases). Trimming took 7 bases from V and 0 from J, leaving 8 bases between them. CDR1 is SGHTA, CDR2 FQGNSA, per germline. The CDR3 is 13 residues long. CDR3 sequence: CASTGMSTDTQYF. CDR3 DNA sequence: TGTGCCAGCACAGGGATGAGCACAGATACGCAGTATTTT. The full variable domain, rest sourced from reference TRBV7-2 and TRBJ2-3, is GAGVSQSPSNKVTEKGKDVELRCDPISGHTALYWYRQSLGQGLEFLIYFQGNSAPDKSGLPSDRFSAERTGGSVSTLTIQRTQQEDSAVYLCASTGMSTDTQYFGPGTRLTVL.

This sequence joins TRBV19 and TRBJ2-2, with 11 bases identical to TRBD2. CDR1 and CDR2 from the germline V gene are LNHDA and SQIVND (reference sequence). This CDR3 region has 19 residues. Trimming at V came to 6 bases and at J to 1 base, leaving 13 bases not matched to a gene. CDR3 sequence reads: CASSRSPTSGRVNTGELFF. In DNA form, the CDR3 reads TGTGCCAGTAGCCGATCCCCCACTAGCGGGAGAGTGAACACCGGGGAGCTGTTTTTT.

V is TRBV6-5 and J is TRBJ2-7, with TRBD1 matching 7 bases. Germline V lookup: CDR1 MNHEY, CDR2 SVGAGI. V lost 6 bases, J lost 2 bases, and 7 bases stayed unmatched. The CDR3 is 14 residues long. For the CDR3, the DNA is TGTGCCAGCAGCCTATTGGGACAGACCTACGAGCAGTACTTC. It translates to CASSLLGQTYEQYF.

This clone was observed a few times. The chain links TRBV10-3 to TRBJ2-7; TRBD1 aligns across 9 bases. This CDR3 has 13 amino acids. After removal of 1 base from V and 5 bases from J, the junction contained 0 bases not matched to a gene. CDR1 ENHRY and CDR2 SYGVKD come from the germline V gene. The CDR3 DNA follows: TGTGCCATCAGTGAGTGGGACAGGGACGAGCAGTACTTC. It codes for CAISEWDRDEQYF.

The rearrangement links TRBV5-5 to TRBJ1-5, with no clear D. The germline V and J ends were trimmed by 2 bases and 0 bases, with 9 bases remaining between them. The length of the CDR3 is 15 residues. Germline CDR1 SGHKS, CDR2 YYEKEE (reference sequence). This chain's CDR3 is CASSFGVYSNQPQHF. The CDR3 DNA follows: TGTGCCAGCAGCTTCGGGGTTTATAGCAATCAGCCCCAGCATTTT.

The CDR3 region is CASSLRTGRWTEAFF. CDR3 in DNA: TGTGCCAGCAGCCTGAGGACAGGGCGGTGGACTGAAGCTTTCTTT. V is TRBV7-2 and J is TRBJ1-1; 8 nucleotides agree with TRBD1. CDR1 SGHTA and CDR2 FQGNSA come from the germline V gene. Trimming took 5 bases from V and 5 from J; bases not matched to a gene: 10. This CDR3 region has 15 residues.

As for this clone: Mismatch with germline at one junction end may stem from a read error. The rearrangement uses TRBV6-1 and TRBJ2-7, with 9 nucleotides matching TRBD1. The CDR3 extends over 14 amino acids. Germline V gives CDR1 MNHNS, CDR2 SASEGT. CDR3 nucleotide sequence: TGTGCCAGCAGTGAATCAACCTCCGGGACAGGGAACCACTTC. Its protein is CASSESTSGTGNHF.

V gene TRBV27 combines with J gene TRBJ2-1, with 9 positions matching TRBD2. V shed 1 base and J 0 bases; nucleotides not matched to a gene: 10. The CDR3 is 19 amino acids. CDR1 MNHEY and CDR2 SMNVEV come from the germline V gene (reference sequence). The CDR3 sequence: CASSLFAPTSGPSYNEQFF. As DNA, the CDR3 is TGTGCCAGCAGTTTATTCGCCCCGACTAGCGGCCCCTCCTACAATGAGCAGTTCTTC.